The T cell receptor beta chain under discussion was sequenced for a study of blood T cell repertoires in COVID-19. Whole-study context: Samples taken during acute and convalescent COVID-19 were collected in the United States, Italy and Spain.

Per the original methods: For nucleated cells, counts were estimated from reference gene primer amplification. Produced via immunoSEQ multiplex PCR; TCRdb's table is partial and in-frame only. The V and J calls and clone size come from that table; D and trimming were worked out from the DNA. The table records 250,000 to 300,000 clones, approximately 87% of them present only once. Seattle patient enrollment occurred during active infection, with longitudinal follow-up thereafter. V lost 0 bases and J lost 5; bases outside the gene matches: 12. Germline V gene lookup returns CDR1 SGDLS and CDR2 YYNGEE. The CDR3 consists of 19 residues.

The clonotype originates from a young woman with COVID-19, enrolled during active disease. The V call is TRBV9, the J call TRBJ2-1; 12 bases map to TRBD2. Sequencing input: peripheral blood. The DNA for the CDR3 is TGTGCCAGCAGCGTAGCTAGCGGGGGGGCCTCAGCGCATAACAATGAGCAGTTCTTC. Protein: CASSVASGGASAHNNEQFF.